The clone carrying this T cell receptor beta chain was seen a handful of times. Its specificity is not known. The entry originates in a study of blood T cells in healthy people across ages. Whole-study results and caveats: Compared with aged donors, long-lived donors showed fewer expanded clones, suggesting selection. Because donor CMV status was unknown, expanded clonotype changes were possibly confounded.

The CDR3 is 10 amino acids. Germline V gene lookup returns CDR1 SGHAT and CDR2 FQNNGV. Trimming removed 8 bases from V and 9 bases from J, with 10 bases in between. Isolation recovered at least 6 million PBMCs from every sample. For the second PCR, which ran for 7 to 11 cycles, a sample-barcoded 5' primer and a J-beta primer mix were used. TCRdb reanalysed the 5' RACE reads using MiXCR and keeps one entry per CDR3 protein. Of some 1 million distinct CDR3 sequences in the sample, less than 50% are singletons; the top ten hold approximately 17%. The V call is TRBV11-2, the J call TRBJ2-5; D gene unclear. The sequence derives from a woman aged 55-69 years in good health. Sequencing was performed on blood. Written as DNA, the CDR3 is TGTGCCAGCGGACCGACACCCCAGTACTTC. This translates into CASGPTPQYF.